One and the same sample provided the 19 T cell receptor beta chains below, sequenced in a study of control samples from healthy donors and cancer patients. Some clones are missing from TCRdb's copy, which holds only in-frame ones; the method was immunoSEQ multiplex PCR. Altogether more than 50,000 clones are present, 88% being singletons, with the ten largest covering approximately 4%. Sequenced input: blood. The receptor source for this set is a man aged 50 to 60 in good health.

The V gene is TRBV11-2, the J gene TRBJ2-7; 7 bases align to TRBD1. Germline loops: CDR1 SGHAT, CDR2 FQNNGV. This CDR3 comprises 14 residues. V dropped 3 bases and J dropped 5; count of bases not matched to a gene: 7. The CDR3 region is CASSFTTGIDEQYF. The CDR3 region has the DNA TGTGCCAGCAGCTTTACGACAGGGATCGACGAGCAGTACTTC. Drawing the rest from reference TRBV11-2 and TRBJ2-7, the complete variable domain is EAGVAQSPRYKIIEKRQSVAFWCNPISGHATLYWYQQILGQGPKLLIQFQNNGVVDDSQLPKDRFSAERLKGVDSTLKIQPAKLEDSAVYLCASSFTTGIDEQYFGPGTRLTVT.

The V and J genes are TRBV28 and TRBJ1-5, with a possible D match to TRBD1 (6 bases). Trimming removed 5 bases from V and 9 bases from J, with 17 bases in between. Germline-derived CDR1 and CDR2 are MDHEN and SYDVKM. This CDR3 contains 14 residues. Written as DNA, the CDR3 is TGTGCCAGCAGTGAGAGGACAGCGGTTCGGCCCCAGCATTTT. It yields the protein CASSERTAVRPQHF.

V and J are TRBV18 and TRBJ2-2; D might be TRBD2 (5 bases). V was trimmed by 4 bases and J by 0 bases, leaving 12 bases between them. Germline-derived CDR1 and CDR2 are KGHSH and LQKENI. The CDR3 is 16 amino acids. CDR3 in DNA: TGTGCCAGCTCACACCCGGGAACGACGAACACCGGGGAGCTGTTTTTT. This encodes CASSHPGTTNTGELFF. Combining the CDR3 with reference TRBV18 and TRBJ2-2 gives the whole variable domain NAGVMQNPRHLVRRRGQEARLRCSPMKGHSHVYWYRQLPEEGLKFMVYLQKENIIDESGMPKERFSAEFPKEGPSILRIQQVVRGDSAAYFCASSHPGTTNTGELFFGEGSRLTVL.

V usage is TRBV7-2 and J usage is TRBJ2-7; no reliable D call. From germline, CDR1 is SGHTA and CDR2 FQGNSA. The CDR3 length is 13 residues. Deletions cut 1 base from V and 3 bases from J, with 7 bases between. The CDR3 DNA sequence: TGTGCCAGCAGCTTAGTTTCGGGCTACGAGCAGTACTTC. Amino acids: CASSLVSGYEQYF.

The chain combines TRBV24-1 with TRBJ2-5, with D possibly being TRBD1 (6 bases). V was trimmed by 6 bases and J by 2 bases, leaving 15 bases between them. This CDR3 region has 15 residues. CDR1 is KGHDR and CDR2 is SFDVKD in the germline V gene. The CDR3 nucleotides are TGTGCCACCAGTATCGCAGGGGCTCTACAAGAGACCCAGTACTTC. Its protein is CATSIAGALQETQYF.

V usage is TRBV6-5 and J usage is TRBJ1-6; possible D gene TRBD1, 5 bases. Germline CDR1 is MNHEY and CDR2 is SVGAGI. V was pared by 7 bases and J by 8 bases, with 15 bases between. CDR3 size: 14 residues. The CDR3 reads CASTLRGTDSPLHF. For the CDR3, the DNA is TGTGCCAGCACTCTTCGGGGCACCGATTCACCCCTCCACTTT.

This chain uses TRBV6-6 with TRBJ2-1, with 9 bases lining up with TRBD2. CDR3 length: 16 amino acids. Looked up from germline, CDR1 is MNHNY and CDR2 is SVGAGI (reference sequence). The V and J ends lost 5 bases and 5 bases, in that order; junction bases with no gene match: 10. The CDR3 reads CASSPPLAGANNEQFF. CDR3 nucleotide sequence: TGTGCCAGCAGTCCACCCTTAGCGGGAGCGAACAATGAGCAGTTCTTC.

This chain links TRBV24-1 with TRBJ2-3; no clear D. The CDR3 spans 14 residues. Germline V gene sequence: CDR1 KGHDR, CDR2 SFDVKD. V lost 3 bases, J lost 6 bases, and 12 bases lay in between. In DNA form, the CDR3 reads TGTGCCACCAGTGATGGTACCTCGGCCGATACGCAGTATTTT. Its protein is CATSDGTSADTQYF.

The chain has TRBV27 and TRBJ2-6; 9 bases line up with TRBD2. From germline, CDR1 is MNHEY and CDR2 SMNVEV (reference sequence). This CDR3 has 18 residues. After removal of 4 bases from V and 0 bases from J, the junction contained 7 bases not matched to a gene. The DNA for the CDR3 is TGTGCCAGCAGTTCAGGGGCGGGAGGGGTCTCTGGGGCCAACGTCCTGACTTTC. Its protein product is CASSSGAGGVSGANVLTF.

This chain links TRBV16 with TRBJ1-5; TRBD1 agrees at 9 bases. J lost 2 bases, V lost 4 bases, and 12 bases had no gene match. Germline assignment: CDR1 KGHSY and CDR2 FQNENV. This CDR3 region has 18 residues. The CDR3 here is CASSPMADRGWGNQPQHF. The CDR3 nucleotides read TGTGCCAGCAGCCCAATGGCGGACAGGGGATGGGGCAATCAGCCCCAGCATTTT.

By share, this clone ranks as medium-sized. The chain recombines TRBV10-2 with TRBJ2-7; 9 positions agree with TRBD2. The ends lost 7 bases at V and 3 bases at J; junction bases unmatched: 7. The CDR3 is made up of 14 amino acids. Germline-derived CDR1 and CDR2 are WSHSY and SAAADI. DNA of the CDR3: TGCGCCAGCACCTTCGGGACTAGCCGCTACGAGCAGTACTTC. Protein: CASTFGTSRYEQYF.

Of note for this clone: A read error may account for a junction end that differs from germline. The CDR3 sequence is CASSLRENGELFF. CDR3 nucleotide sequence: TGTGCTAGCAGCTTAAGGGAGAACGGGGAGCTGTTTTTT. The genes are TRBV7-7 and TRBJ2-2, with D possibly TRBD2 on 5 matching bases. Germline V CDR1 and CDR2: SSHAT, FNYEAQ (reference sequence). The CDR3 runs 13 residues.

DNA of the CDR3: TGCAGCGTTGTCACAGGCCTGAACACTGAAGCTTTCTTT. Its translation is CSVVTGLNTEAFF. V usage is TRBV29-1 and J usage is TRBJ1-1; weak D call: TRBD1 (5 bases). Germline V CDR1 and CDR2: SQVTM, ANQGSEA. The CDR3 length is 13 residues. The germline V and J ends were trimmed by 4 bases and 0 bases, with 9 bases remaining between them.

The V call is TRBV4-3, the J call TRBJ2-3, with D perhaps TRBD2 (5 bases). V lost 0 bases and J 2 bases, leaving 15 bases between the germline ends. The CDR3 loop spans 17 amino acids. CDR1 and CDR2 from the germline V gene are LGHNA and YSLEER. The CDR3: CASSQEPADGFTDTQYF. The CDR3 coding sequence is TGCGCCAGCAGCCAAGAACCAGCGGATGGTTTCACAGATACGCAGTATTTT.

The gene calls are TRBV27 and TRBJ1-5; the D is unclear. V gave up 3 bases and J gave up 2 bases, with 11 bases separating them. CDR1 and CDR2 (germline): MNHEY, SMNVEV (reference sequence). This CDR3 has 15 amino acids. The CDR3 here is CASSLAHGGNQPQHF. In nucleotides, the CDR3 is TGTGCCAGCAGTTTGGCCCACGGCGGCAATCAGCCCCAGCATTTT.

The CDR3 reads CASSNWDRDGYTF. In DNA form, the CDR3 reads TGTGCCAGCAGCAACTGGGACAGAGATGGCTACACCTTC. V usage is TRBV27 and J usage is TRBJ1-2; 7 bases are shared with TRBD1. The CDR3 runs to 13 residues. CDR1 MNHEY and CDR2 SMNVEV come from the germline V gene (reference sequence). After removal of 6 bases from V and 6 bases from J, the junction contained 7 bases not matched to a gene.

The J gene is TRBJ2-1, the V gene TRBV27, with 10 bases fitting TRBD2. The CDR3 contains 19 residues. With 4 bases clipped from V and 4 bases from J, the junction kept 16 bases outside the gene matches. The germline gives CDR1 MNHEY, CDR2 SMNVEV (reference sequence). As DNA, the CDR3 is TGTGCCAGCAGTTCACCAGGGGCTAGCGGGAGCTCGGGTTACAATGAGCAGTTCTTC. Translated: CASSSPGASGSSGYNEQFF.

This chain connects TRBV6-5 to TRBJ2-3; the D is unclear. CDR1 and CDR2 from the germline V gene are MNHEY and SVGAGI. Trimming took 0 bases from V and 5 from J, leaving 9 bases between them. This CDR3 is built from 14 residues. The CDR3 is CASSYSPVGDTQYF. DNA of the CDR3: TGTGCCAGCAGTTACTCTCCGGTGGGAGATACGCAGTATTTT.

In DNA, the CDR3 is TGCGCCAGCGTTCTAGGGACTAGCGGCCCCACAGATACGCAGTATTTT. Residues: CASVLGTSGPTDTQYF. The chain combines TRBV5-1 with TRBJ2-3; 11 bases agree with TRBD2. V dropped 7 bases and J dropped 2; count of bases not matched to a gene: 9. CDR1 is SGHRS and CDR2 is YFSETQ in the germline V gene. CDR3 length: 16 amino acids.